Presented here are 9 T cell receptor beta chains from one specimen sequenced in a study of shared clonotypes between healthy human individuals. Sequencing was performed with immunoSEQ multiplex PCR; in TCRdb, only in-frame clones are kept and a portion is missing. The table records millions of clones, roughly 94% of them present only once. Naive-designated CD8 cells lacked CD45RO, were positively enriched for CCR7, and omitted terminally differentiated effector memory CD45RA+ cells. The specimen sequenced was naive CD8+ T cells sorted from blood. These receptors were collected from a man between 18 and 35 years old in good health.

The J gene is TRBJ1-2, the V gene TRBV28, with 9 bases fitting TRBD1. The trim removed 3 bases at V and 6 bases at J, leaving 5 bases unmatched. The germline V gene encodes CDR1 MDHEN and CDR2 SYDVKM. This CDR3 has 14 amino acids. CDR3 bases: TGTGCCAGCAGTTTCCCCGGGACAGGGAATGGCTACACCTTC. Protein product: CASSFPGTGNGYTF.

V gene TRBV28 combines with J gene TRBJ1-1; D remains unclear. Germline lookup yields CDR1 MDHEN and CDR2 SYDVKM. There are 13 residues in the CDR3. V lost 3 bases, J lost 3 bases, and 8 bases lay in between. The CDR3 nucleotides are TGTGCCAGCAGTTTTAGGGTTGACACTGAAGCTTTCTTT. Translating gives CASSFRVDTEAFF.

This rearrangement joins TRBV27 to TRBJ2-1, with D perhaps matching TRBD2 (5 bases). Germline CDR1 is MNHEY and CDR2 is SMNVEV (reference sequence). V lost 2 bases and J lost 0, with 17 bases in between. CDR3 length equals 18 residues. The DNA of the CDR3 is TGTGCCAGCAGTTTAGGAGTGGGGTGGGAGAGCTCCTACAATGAGCAGTTCTTC. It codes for CASSLGVGWESSYNEQFF.

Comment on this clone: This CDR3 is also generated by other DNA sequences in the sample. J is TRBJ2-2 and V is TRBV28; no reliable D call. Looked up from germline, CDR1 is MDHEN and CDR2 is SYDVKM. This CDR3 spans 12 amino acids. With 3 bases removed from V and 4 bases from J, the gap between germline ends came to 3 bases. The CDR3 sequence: CASSLGTGELFF. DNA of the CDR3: TGTGCCAGCAGTTTGGGCACCGGGGAGCTGTTTTTT. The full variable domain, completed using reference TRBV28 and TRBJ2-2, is DVKVTQSSRYLVKRTGEKVFLECVQDMDHENMFWYRQDPGLGLRLIYFSYDVKMKEKGDIPEGYSVSREKKERFSLILESASTNQTSMYLCASSLGTGELFFGEGSRLTVL.

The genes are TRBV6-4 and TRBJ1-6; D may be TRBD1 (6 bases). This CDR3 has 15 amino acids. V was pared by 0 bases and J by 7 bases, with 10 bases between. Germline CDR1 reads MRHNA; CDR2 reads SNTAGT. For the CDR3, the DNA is TGTGCCAGCAGTGACTCGGGCAGGGGAAATTCACCCCTCCACTTT. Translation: CASSDSGRGNSPLHF.

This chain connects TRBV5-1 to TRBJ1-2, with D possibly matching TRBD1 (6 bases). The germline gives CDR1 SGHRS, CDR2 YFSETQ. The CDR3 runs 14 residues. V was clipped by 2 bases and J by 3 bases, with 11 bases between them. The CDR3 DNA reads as TGCGCCAGCAGCTTACAGGGCCCCGACTATGGCTACACCTTC. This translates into CASSLQGPDYGYTF.

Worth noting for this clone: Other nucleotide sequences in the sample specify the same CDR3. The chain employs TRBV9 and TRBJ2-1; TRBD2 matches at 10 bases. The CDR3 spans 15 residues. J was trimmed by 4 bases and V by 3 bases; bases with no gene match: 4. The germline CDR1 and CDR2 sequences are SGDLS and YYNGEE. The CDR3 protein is CASSASGSGYNEQFF. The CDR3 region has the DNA TGTGCCAGCAGCGCTAGCGGGAGCGGGTACAATGAGCAGTTCTTC. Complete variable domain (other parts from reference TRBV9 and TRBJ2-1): DSGVTQTPKHLITATGQRVTLRCSPRSGDLSVYWYQQSLDQGLQFLIQYYNGEERAKGNILERFSAQQFPDLHSELNLSSLELGDSALYFCASSASGSGYNEQFFGPGTRLTVL.

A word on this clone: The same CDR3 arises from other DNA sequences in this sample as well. The DNA of the CDR3 is TGTGCCAGCCGACTAGCGGGAGGGTCCTACGAGCAGTACTTC. As protein: CASRLAGGSYEQYF. The V gene is TRBV27, the J gene TRBJ2-7, with 14 bases lining up with TRBD2. V shed 8 bases, J shed 1 base, and the junction held 1 base outside the gene matches. The CDR3 is 14 residues long. In germline, CDR1 is MNHEY, CDR2 SMNVEV (reference sequence).

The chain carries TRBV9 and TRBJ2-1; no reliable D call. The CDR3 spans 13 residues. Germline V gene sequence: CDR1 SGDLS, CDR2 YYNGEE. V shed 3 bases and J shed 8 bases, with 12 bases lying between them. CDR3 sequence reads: CASSANDVDEQFF. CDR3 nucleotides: TGTGCCAGCAGCGCCAACGACGTGGATGAGCAGTTCTTC. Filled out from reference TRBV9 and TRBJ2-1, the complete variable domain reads DSGVTQTPKHLITATGQRVTLRCSPRSGDLSVYWYQQSLDQGLQFLIQYYNGEERAKGNILERFSAQQFPDLHSELNLSSLELGDSALYFCASSANDVDEQFFGPGTRLTVL.